This is a list of T cell receptor beta chains from one sample in a study of cytomegalovirus exposure and HLA in healthy donors. The repertoire was sequenced with immunoSEQ multiplex PCR; TCRdb's copy has only in-frame clones and lacks some. The repertoire consists of approximately 100,000 clones, with roughly two thirds occurring once and the leading ten covering less than 3%. Sequenced input: PBMCs. All receptors derive from a female donor in good health and CMV-seronegative. Each CDR3 is given with its conserved first and last residue. A D gene is named only where the DNA matches it firmly. Clone size is given for some rows only: seen once, a few or many times, or a class if the clone is expanded.

J gene | V gene | D gene | clone size | CDR3 protein | CDR3 DNA
TRBJ2-7 | TRBV6-1 | NA | NA | CASRFSGVGSYEQYF | TGTGCCAGCAGATTCTCGGGGGTTGGCTCCTACGAGCAGTACTTC
TRBJ1-1 | TRBV4-2 | NA | NA | CASSQLLRGLGTEAFF | TGTGCCAGCAGCCAGCTCCTACGGGGTCTCGGGACTGAAGCTTTCTTT
TRBJ1-2 | TRBV30 | NA | once | CAWSTKERGGYTF | TGTGCCTGGAGTACCAAGGAAAGAGGCGGCTACACCTTC
TRBJ1-5 | TRBV2 | NA | once | CASSDKQGVNQPQHF | TGTGCCAGCAGTGATAAACAGGGTGTTAATCAGCCCCAGCATTTT
TRBJ1-2 | TRBV19 | NA | once | CASSLRVFNYGYTF | TGTGCCAGTAGTCTGAGGGTCTTTAACTATGGCTACACCTTC
TRBJ2-1 | TRBV4-2 | NA | few | CASSTLGLGANEQFF | TGTGCCAGCAGCACCCTAGGACTGGGGGCCAATGAGCAGTTCTTC
TRBJ1-5 | TRBV5-5 | TRBD1 | NA | CASSLEGDSYQPQHF | TGTGCCAGCAGCTTGGAGGGGGACAGTTATCAGCCCCAGCATTTT
TRBJ1-2 | TRBV7-9 | NA | NA | CASSIEVYGYTF | TGTGCCAGCAGCATCGAGGTCTATGGCTACACCTTC
TRBJ1-5 | TRBV27 | NA | few | CASSLRGNRNQPQHF | TGTGCCAGCAGTTTAAGGGGGAACCGCAATCAGCCCCAGCATTTT
TRBJ2-1 | TRBV10-3 | NA | NA | CAISESNSEEQFF | TGTGCCATCAGTGAGTCAAATTCGGAGGAACAGTTCTTC
TRBJ2-1 | TRBV9 | NA | NA | CASSVDRLMREQFF | TGTGCCAGCAGCGTAGACCGCCTAATGAGGGAGCAGTTCTTC
TRBJ1-5 | TRBV10-3 | TRBD1 | NA | CAISDRVYQPQHF | TGTGCCATCAGCGACAGGGTCTATCAGCCCCAGCATTTT
TRBJ2-3 | TRBV10-3 | TRBD2 | few | CAIGTSSSTDTQYF | TGTGCCATCGGGACTAGCTCTAGCACAGATACGCAGTATTTT
TRBJ2-3 | TRBV6-5 | NA | NA | CAFSSRTACTDTQYF | TGTGCCTTTTCTTCGAGGACAGCCTGCACAGATACGCAGTATTTT
TRBJ2-3 | TRBV4-1 | TRBD2 | NA | CASSHRTASGRVMDTQYF | TGCGCCAGCAGCCACCGAACTGCTAGCGGGAGGGTGATGGATACGCAGTATTTT
TRBJ1-1 | TRBV4-2 | TRBD1 | NA | CASSPGQLNTEAFF | TGTGCCAGCAGCCCGGGACAGTTGAACACTGAAGCTTTCTTT
TRBJ2-3 | TRBV5-1 | TRBD1 | NA | CASSLGHRGETLLSTDTQYF | TGCGCCAGCAGCTTGGGACACAGGGGGGAGACCCTTTTAAGCACAGATACGCAGTATTTT
TRBJ1-2 | TRBV6-5 | NA | NA | CASSYRQSYGYTF | TGTGCCAGCAGTTATAGACAGTCCTATGGCTACACCTTC
TRBJ2-1 | TRBV7-3 | TRBD1 | NA | CASSLRGTGTGSYNEQFF | TGTGCCAGCAGCTTAAGGGGAACCGGGACAGGGAGTTACAATGAGCAGTTCTTC
TRBJ2-7 | TRBV28 | TRBD1 | NA | CASSLGDRFHEQYF | TGTGCCAGCAGTTTGGGGGACAGGTTTCACGAGCAGTACTTC
TRBJ2-7 | TRBV9 | NA | few | CASSGSSYEQYF | TGTGCCAGCAGCGGATCGAGCTACGAGCAGTACTTC
TRBJ1-1 | TRBV27 | NA | NA | CASIPGPRGTEAFF | TGTGCCAGCATCCCGGGACCGCGGGGCACTGAAGCTTTCTTT
TRBJ2-7 | TRBV2 | NA | NA | CASSGAHYEQYF | TGTGCCAGCAGTGGGGCTCACTACGAGCAGTACTTC
TRBJ2-7 | TRBV7-2 | NA | NA | CASSAGQPYEQYF | TGTGCCAGCAGCGCCGGACAACCCTACGAGCAGTACTTC
TRBJ2-2 | TRBV18 | NA | NA | CASSSTGQGVGELFF | TGTGCCAGCTCATCCACGGGACAAGGGGTCGGGGAGCTGTTTTTT
TRBJ1-2 | TRBV6-1 | TRBD1 | NA | CASSGTGELPLYGYTF | TGTGCCAGCAGTGGGACAGGGGAGCTCCCCTTATATGGCTACACCTTC
TRBJ2-2 | TRBV7-2 | NA | NA | CASSLAGVETGELFF | TGTGCCAGCAGCTTAGCGGGAGTGGAGACCGGGGAGCTGTTTTTT
TRBJ2-7 | TRBV19 | NA | NA | CASTSERVRPYEQYF | TGTGCCAGTACTTCCGAGAGGGTCAGGCCCTACGAGCAGTACTTC
TRBJ1-2 | TRBV7-9 | NA | NA | CASSLAGQLYGYTF | TGTGCCAGCAGCTTAGCCGGACAGCTCTATGGCTACACCTTC
TRBJ2-3 | TRBV30 | NA | few | CAWSAPRGFQLDTQYF | TGTGCCTGGAGTGCCCCCCGGGGGTTTCAATTAGATACGCAGTATTTT
TRBJ1-1 | TRBV7-9 | TRBD1 | NA | CASSLGTANTEAFF | TGTGCCAGCAGCTTGGGGACAGCCAACACTGAAGCTTTCTTT
TRBJ2-1 | TRBV4-1 | TRBD2 | NA | CASSQTSGAYNEQFF | TGCGCCAGCAGCCAGACTAGCGGAGCCTACAATGAGCAGTTCTTC
TRBJ1-5 | TRBV29-1 | NA | NA | CSVEEPVTGSNQPQHF | TGCAGCGTTGAAGAGCCGGTCACGGGGAGCAATCAGCCCCAGCATTTT
TRBJ2-5 | TRBV4-1 | TRBD2 | NA | CASSQGGLAGVSKTQYF | TGCGCCAGCAGCCAAGGAGGGCTAGCGGGAGTGAGCAAGACCCAGTACTTC
TRBJ2-2 | TRBV27 | TRBD1 | NA | CASSSSTGGSGELFF | TGTGCCAGCAGTTCTTCTACAGGGGGCAGCGGGGAGCTGTTTTTT
TRBJ2-1 | TRBV27 | NA | NA | CASSLQGGNEQFF | TGTGCCAGCAGTTTACAGGGCGGCAATGAGCAGTTCTTC
TRBJ2-2 | TRBV7-7 | TRBD2 | NA | CASSLRLAGAGSRELFF | TGTGCCAGCAGCTTACGACTAGCGGGAGCGGGATCCCGGGAGCTGTTTTTT
TRBJ1-5 | TRBV19 | NA | NA | CASKGQGFGNQPQHF | TGTGCCAGTAAGGGGCAGGGGTTCGGCAATCAGCCCCAGCATTTT
TRBJ1-4 | TRBV30 | NA | NA | CAWSVPGSWEKLFF | TGTGCCTGGAGTGTCCCGGGGAGTTGGGAAAAACTGTTTTTT
TRBJ2-5 | TRBV15 | TRBD1 | NA | CATSRGTGQETQYF | TGTGCCACCAGCAGAGGGACAGGGCAAGAGACCCAGTACTTC
TRBJ2-7 | TRBV21-1 | NA | once | CASGGTPYEQYF | TGTGCCAGCGGCGGCACACCCTACGAGCAGTACTTC
TRBJ2-7 | TRBV2 | NA | few | CASSEAREITYEQYF | TGTGCCAGCAGTGAAGCTCGGGAGATCACCTACGAGCAGTACTTC
TRBJ2-7 | TRBV7-2 | NA | NA | CASSLAWSRPSGEQYF | TGTGCCAGCAGCTTAGCATGGTCTCGGCCTAGTGGCGAGCAGTACTTC
TRBJ2-1 | TRBV4-3 | NA | NA | CASSQDRLPRYNEQFF | TGCGCCAGCAGCCAAGATAGGCTTCCGCGGTACAATGAGCAGTTCTTC
TRBJ1-5 | TRBV18 | NA | NA | CASSPGFSDQPQHF | TGTGCCAGCTCACCGGGCTTTTCAGATCAGCCCCAGCATTTT
TRBJ2-7 | TRBV5-4 | NA | few | CASSSRRTEPRDEQYF | TGTGCCAGCAGCTCCCGGAGGACAGAGCCCCGGGACGAGCAGTACTTC
TRBJ1-2 | TRBV10-3 | TRBD1 | NA | CAISELPGTGTSYTF | TGTGCCATCAGTGAGTTACCCGGGACAGGGACTAGCTACACCTTC
TRBJ2-7 | TRBV5-4 | TRBD1 | NA | CASSLPGTAHQQYF | TGTGCCAGCAGCCTTCCGGGGACAGCCCACCAGCAGTACTTC
TRBJ2-1 | TRBV15 | TRBD2 | NA | CATSRVASGREEQFF | TGTGCCACCAGCAGAGTTGCTAGCGGGAGGGAAGAGCAGTTCTTC
TRBJ1-4 | TRBV7-9 | NA | once | CASSLAGAANEKLFF | TGTGCCAGCAGCTTAGCGGGGGCGGCTAATGAAAAACTGTTTTTT
TRBJ2-7 | TRBV29-1 | NA | few | CSAGGASTYEQYF | TGCAGCGCGGGTGGGGCATCTACCTACGAGCAGTACTTC
TRBJ2-7 | TRBV19 | TRBD1 | NA | CASSISTLFSRDRVYEQYF | TGTGCCAGTAGTATCTCCACCCTCTTTTCCCGGGACAGGGTCTACGAGCAGTACTTC
TRBJ2-5 | TRBV10-1 | NA | NA | CASSEVLGGTQYF | TGCGCCAGCAGTGAGGTTTTAGGGGGGACCCAGTACTTC
TRBJ2-7 | TRBV4-1 | TRBD2 | NA | CASSQRLAGLSYEQYF | TGCGCCAGCAGCCAACGACTAGCGGGTCTCTCCTACGAGCAGTACTTC
TRBJ2-3 | TRBV5-1 | NA | few | CASSLGSVNTQYF | TGCGCCAGCAGCTTGGGTAGTGTAAATACGCAGTATTTT